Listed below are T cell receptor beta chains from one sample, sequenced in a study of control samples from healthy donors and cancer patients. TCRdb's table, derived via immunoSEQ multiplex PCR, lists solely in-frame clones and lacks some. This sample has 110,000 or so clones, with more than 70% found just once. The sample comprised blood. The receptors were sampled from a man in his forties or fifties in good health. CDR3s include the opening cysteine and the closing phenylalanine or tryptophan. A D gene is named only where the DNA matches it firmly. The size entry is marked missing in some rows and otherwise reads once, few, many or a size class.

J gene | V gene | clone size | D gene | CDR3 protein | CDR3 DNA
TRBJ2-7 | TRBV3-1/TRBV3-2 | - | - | CASSGASYEQYF | TGTGCCAGCTCAGGGGCCTCCTACGAGCAGTACTTC
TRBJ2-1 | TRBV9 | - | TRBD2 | CASSVSGGVYNEQFF | TGTGCCAGCAGCGTAAGCGGGGGGGTGTACAATGAGCAGTTCTTC
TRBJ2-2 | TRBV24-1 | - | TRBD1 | CATSDLDRAGTGELFF | TGTGCCACCAGCGATTTGGACAGGGCTGGCACCGGGGAGCTGTTTTTT
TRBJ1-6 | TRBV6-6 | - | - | CASSGAPGNSPLHF | TGTGCCAGCTCTGGGGCGCCCGGGAATTCACCCCTCCACTTT
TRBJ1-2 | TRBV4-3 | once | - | CASSQDPQAFYGYTF | TGCGCCAGCAGCCAAGATCCCCAGGCCTTCTATGGCTACACCTTC
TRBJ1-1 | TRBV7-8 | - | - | CASSASPSDTEAFF | TGTGCCAGCAGCGCTAGTCCCTCGGACACTGAAGCTTTCTTT
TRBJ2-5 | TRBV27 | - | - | CASSLSPRLQETQYF | TGTGCCAGCAGTTTAAGCCCCCGCCTACAAGAGACCCAGTACTTC
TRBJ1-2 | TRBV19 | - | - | CASSIYTDMRGYTF | TGTGCCAGTAGTATATACACCGATATGAGGGGCTACACCTTC
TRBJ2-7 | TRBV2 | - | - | CASSDPGPPKLKQYF | TGTGCCAGCAGTGACCCGGGACCCCCTAAACTGAAGCAGTACTTC
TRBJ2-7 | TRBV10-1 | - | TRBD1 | CARSWTGTYEQYF | TGCGCCAGAAGCTGGACAGGGACCTACGAGCAGTACTTC
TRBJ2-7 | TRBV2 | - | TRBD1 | CASRPTGLFEQYF | TGTGCCAGCAGACCGACAGGGTTGTTCGAGCAGTACTTC
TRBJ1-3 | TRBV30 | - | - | CAWMGGLGNTIYF | TGTGCCTGGATGGGGGGGCTGGGAAACACCATATATTTT
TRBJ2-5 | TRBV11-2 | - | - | CASSFALGGGETQYF | TGTGCCAGCAGCTTCGCCCTGGGGGGTGGAGAGACCCAGTACTTC
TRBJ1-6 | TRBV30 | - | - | CAWIPGGGNSPLHF | TGTGCCTGGATCCCCGGGGGGGGGAATTCACCCCTCCACTTT
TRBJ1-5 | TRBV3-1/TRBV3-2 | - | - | CASSQGLDGPQHF | TGTGCCAGCAGCCAAGGGCTCGATGGGCCCCAGCATTTT
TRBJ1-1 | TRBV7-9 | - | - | CASSPPPWMNTEAFF | TGTGCCAGCAGCCCCCCTCCGTGGATGAACACTGAAGCTTTCTTT
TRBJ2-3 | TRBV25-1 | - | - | CASSDYRSSTDTQYF | TGTGCCAGCAGTGATTACAGATCCAGCACAGATACGCAGTATTTT
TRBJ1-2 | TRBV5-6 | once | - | CASSPGTEYGYTF | TGTGCCAGCAGCCCCGGGACGGAGTATGGCTACACCTTC
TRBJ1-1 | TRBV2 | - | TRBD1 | CASKGQGKDTEAFF | TGTGCCAGCAAGGGACAGGGAAAGGACACTGAAGCTTTCTTT
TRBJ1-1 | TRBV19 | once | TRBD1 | CASSTLLRDRIMNTEAFF | TGTGCCAGTAGTACTCTCCTGCGGGACAGGATCATGAACACTGAAGCTTTCTTT
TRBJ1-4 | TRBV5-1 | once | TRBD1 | CASSGGQGGIVSEKLFF | TGCGCCAGCAGCGGGGGACAGGGGGGCATTGTAAGTGAAAAACTGTTTTTT
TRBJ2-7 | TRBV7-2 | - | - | CASSSSTGNEQYF | -
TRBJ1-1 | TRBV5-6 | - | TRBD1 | CASSINRGEAFF | TGTGCCAGCAGCATCAACAGGGGGGAAGCTTTCTTT
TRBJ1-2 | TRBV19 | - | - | CASSKGSPVYTF | TGTGCCAGTAGTAAAGGGTCCCCTGTCTACACCTTC
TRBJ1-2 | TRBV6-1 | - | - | CASSEAHPSSYYGYTF | TGTGCCAGCAGTGAAGCGCATCCCAGCAGCTACTATGGCTACACCTTC
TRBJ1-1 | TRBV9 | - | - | CASSLGHHTEAFF | TGTGCCAGCAGCTTGGGACATCACACTGAAGCTTTCTTT
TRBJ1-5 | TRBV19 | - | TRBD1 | CASSIDGQGYSNQPQHF | TGTGCCAGTAGTATAGATGGACAGGGGTATAGCAATCAGCCCCAGCATTTT
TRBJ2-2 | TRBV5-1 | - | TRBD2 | CASSLAASGENTGELFF | TGCGCCAGCAGCTTGGCCGCTAGCGGGGAAAACACCGGGGAGCTGTTTTTT
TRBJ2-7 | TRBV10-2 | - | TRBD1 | CASAAGQGIYEQYF | TGCGCCAGCGCCGCCGGACAGGGTATCTACGAGCAGTACTTC
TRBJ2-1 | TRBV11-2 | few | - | CASSLQLDNEQFF | TGTGCCAGCAGCTTACAACTAGACAATGAGCAGTTCTTC
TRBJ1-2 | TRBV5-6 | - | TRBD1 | CASSLDRGGSYGYTF | TGTGCCAGCAGCTTGGACAGGGGCGGGAGCTATGGCTACACCTTC
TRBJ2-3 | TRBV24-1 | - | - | CATSDLLGGAGTQYF | TGTGCCACCAGTGATTTGCTGGGCGGGGCCGGTACGCAGTATTTT
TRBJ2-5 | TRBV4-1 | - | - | CASSQVGGTQETQYF | TGCGCCAGCAGCCAAGTGGGGGGTACTCAAGAGACCCAGTACTTC